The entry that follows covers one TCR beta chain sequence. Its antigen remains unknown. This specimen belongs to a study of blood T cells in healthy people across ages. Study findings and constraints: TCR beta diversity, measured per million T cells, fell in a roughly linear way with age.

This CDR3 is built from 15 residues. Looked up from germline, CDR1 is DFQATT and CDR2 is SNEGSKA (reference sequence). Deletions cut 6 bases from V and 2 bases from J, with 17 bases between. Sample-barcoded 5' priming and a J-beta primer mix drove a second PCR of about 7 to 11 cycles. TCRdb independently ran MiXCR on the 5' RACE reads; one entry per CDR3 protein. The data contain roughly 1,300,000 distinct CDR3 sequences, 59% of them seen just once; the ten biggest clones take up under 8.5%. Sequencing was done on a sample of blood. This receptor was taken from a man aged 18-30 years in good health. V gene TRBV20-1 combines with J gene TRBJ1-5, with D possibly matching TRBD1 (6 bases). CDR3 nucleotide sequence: TGCAGTGCCGGGCCACAGGGCCCCCGCAATCAGCCCCAGCATTTT. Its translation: CSAGPQGPRNQPQHF.